This record covers a single T cell receptor (beta chain). The antigen it binds to is not known. The input lacks base qualities; no much larger clone sits a single base away. Libraries came from the immunoSEQ multiplex PCR assay. For the multiplex PCR, a mixture combining 60 forward primers for TCR Vbeta segments and 13 reverse primers for TCR Jbeta segments was used. A multiplex PCR assay on genomic DNA amplified the CDR3 region of rearranged TCR beta genes. The Illumina HiSeq System was used to sequence the amplified TCR beta libraries as 87-base-pair reads. For the original study's pipeline: In a later analysis, some 80 million unique TCR beta chains were counted across the approximately 640 repertoires, and approximately 11 million of these chains were shared by at least two donors. Raw reads were error-corrected and collapsed into unique sequences with a nearest-neighbor algorithm that merged closely related sequences to remove PCR and sequencing errors. Alignment of CDR3 sequences to IMGT reference sequences was used to assign V, D and J gene segments. Each retained sequence needed at least a six-nucleotide match to both a V gene segment and a J gene segment. A rearrangement was called productive if the CDR3 had no stop codons and remained in frame with V and J, and every other rearrangement was called non-productive. CDR3 was defined according to IMGT convention as the region running from the second conserved V-encoded cysteine to the conserved J-encoded phenylalanine. In an earlier analysis of 550 to 650 of the donors, sequences lacking an unambiguous match to a single V gene segment were excluded. An earlier analysis of 587 of the donors classified V segments as functional when productive rearrangements were above 56.7% and as segregating when the standard deviation between donors was above 5%. A statistical classification framework was built to diagnose cytomegalovirus status from the catalog of TCR beta chain sequences. V and J gene assignment, in a later analysis, came from comparing TCR nucleotide sequences with IMGT/GENE-DB human TR gene sequences. A later analysis assigned CDR3 sequences and most-parsimonious VDJ recombination scenarios with the TCRdist pipeline. A later analysis defined each TCR beta chain by its CDR3 amino acid sequence plus V-gene family, and excluded reads lacking a unique V-gene family. A later analysis removed over 500 highly shared, low-generation-probability nucleotide sequences to deal with suspected cross-contamination and a sequencing artifact. For each public chain, a later analysis derived a clonal expansion index from normalized ranks of inferred template counts within each repertoire. In a later analysis, generation probabilities were computed using a VDJ recombination model fitted to out-of-frame rearrangements, and the results were checked against IGoR. In a later analysis, TCR-TCR, TCR-HLA and TCR-CMV co-occurrence was scored with hypergeometric tests, and a repertoire-size bias correction was applied to TCR pairs. A later analysis estimated false discovery rates by permuting HLA or CMV assignments 20 times. In a later analysis, co-occurring TCRs were grouped using DBSCAN, and TCRdist sequence similarity was added for clustering within HLA-allele-positive subsets. Co-occurrence clustering excluded repertoires with fewer than 30,000 or more than 120,000 public chains, plus five with anomalous nucleotide sharing. The source is immuneACCESS, and TCRdb retained only in-frame sequences with V and J called. Part of the clones is not carried over; for the studies checked, unresolved V genes explain less than half of this, and the remainder is unexplained. That table supplies the V and J calls and clone size; D and trimming were determined from the DNA. This sample holds about 140,000 clones; around 80% were observed only once. The ten most abundant clones make up about 4.3% of the sample.

The cohort comprised more than 550 healthy bone marrow donors. Cohort members were all nominally healthy when sampled, although unrecorded immune exposures were likely present. The donor was CMV seronegative and was included in the group of 352 seronegative cohort members. A peripheral blood sample was provided by each donor, and peripheral blood mononuclear cells were used for TCR beta sequencing. The Qiagen DNeasy Blood Extraction Kit was used to extract genomic DNA from the blood cell samples. Relative to germline, V is 2 bases shorter and J is 4 bases shorter, with 15 bases between their ends. Sequences SGDLS (CDR1) and YYNGEE (CDR2) are obtained from the germline V gene. The CDR3, from cysteine to phenylalanine, totals 15 residues. The kept DNA is CDR3 alone, 45 bases in frame from the first base. The source of the sample is a study of cytomegalovirus exposure and HLA in healthy donors (dated by TCRdb to the late 2010s). About the investigation overall: An earlier analysis of approximately 640 of the donors reported about 250 Gb of sequence data and 120 million or so unique TCR beta sequences from about 200 million T cells. All discovery cohort repertoires had been generated on a single sequencing platform. Among about 400 genotyped donors of the cohort, an average of roughly 230,000 unique TCR beta nucleotide sequences was sequenced per donor, of which about 19% were non-productive. The study used immunosequencing to profile the T cell repertoires of several hundred subjects and linked those repertoires to cytomegalovirus serostatus. A separate validation cohort of 90 to 150 different subjects was used in addition to the roughly 620-subject first cohort. Genome-wide SNP genotypes for about 60% of the roughly 700 donors were used in a later genetic analysis, which treated that subset as a discovery cohort. In the later analysis, no new phenotypic data were used to find candidate immune exposures; instead, reliance was placed on TCR beta sequences and their occurrence across donors. An earlier analysis of a few hundred of the donors applied high-throughput TCR beta sequencing to assess whether each TCR beta V gene segment acted as functional or pseudogenic. Donor age, sex, ethnicity and CMV serostatus were compiled alongside the repertoire data. A later analysis re-analyzed previously published TCR beta repertoires from about 600 donors and added high-resolution HLA genotyping to study TCR occurrence patterns. The genetic ancestry cluster associated with self-reported Caucasian donors included 70% to 85% of the 398 genotyped donors. HLA typing covered class I and class II loci at four-digit resolution. To predict cytomegalovirus infection status, the study brought together high-throughput TCR immunosequencing, statistical association of individual TCRs with disease status, and machine learning. Roughly 5 DR-DQ haplotypes were handled as single units for association and clustering, since linkage in the cohort was strong. An early release covering just under 650 HLA-typed donors comprised about 300 gigabases of sequencing data and tens of millions of unique TCR sequences. The study aimed to test whether signatures of past pathogen exposure could be identified by cataloging public T cell receptors. The number of typed donors differed by locus: about 620-630 for A, B, C, DRB1 and DQB1; approximately 520 for DQA1; approximately 600 for DPA1; and roughly 470 for DPB1. Broader findings and caveats from the paper: Compared with the roughly 700-donor mean, donors in an Asian-associated ancestry cluster had fewer N-insertions in productive TCRs, according to a later genetic analysis. The authors suggested that the approach could potentially be extended to other disease states and immunological phenotypes. Presence/absence analyses assumed roughly uniform sequencing depth across donors, an assumption that may not hold. Most TCR sequences were seen in very few donors, while some public TCRs were found in many individuals. An association between a missense DCLRE1C variant and V-gene and J-gene trimming of TCR beta chains was found in a later genetic analysis and replicated in an independent cohort. Because counts were too low, roughly 18 rarely observed V segments, including chromosome 9 orphons, were left out of the earlier analysis of 500 to 750 of the donors. A later analysis associated 16,951 TCR beta sequences with specific HLA alleles at a false discovery rate of 0.05. A few of the identified cytomegalovirus-associated TCR beta chains were confirmed in vitro to be specific for cytomegalovirus antigens. The study gave a list of about 170 TCR beta chains associated with cytomegalovirus. In a later analysis, HLA-associated TCR beta chains were found to be more clonally expanded and to have lower generation probabilities than equally common non-associated chains. A later analysis reported that several top co-occurrence clusters appeared linked to parvovirus B19, influenza, CMV and Epstein-Barr virus. A further reported finding was that TCR beta sequences accurately predicted the HLA-A and HLA-B alleles for most subjects in the first cohort. Because HLA typing was unavailable for some donors at each locus, only the typed subset was used in association tests. A later analysis found that most CMV-associated TCR beta chains appeared HLA-restricted, with HLA associations seemingly driven largely by CMV exposure. Correlated functional status among segregating V segments might be attributable to linkage disequilibrium, but an unknown experimental factor could not be ruled out. Some IMGT-functional V segments, including TRBV6-2 and TRBV6-3, could not be distinguished by the 87-base-pair reads and were therefore excluded. A cluster of highly shared sequence variants was judged likely to be a technical artifact of the sequencing pipeline. The classifier was reported to diagnose cytomegalovirus status with high specificity and sensitivity in both the original and validation cohorts. Broadly in line with IMGT annotations, most TCR beta V segments showed up in productive rearrangements about 87% or about 30% of the time in an earlier analysis of several hundred of the donors. The cohort was sequenced for TCR beta chains only, and without alpha or paired-chain data the features that could be detected were limited. When HLA alleles, especially DR and DQ, strongly co-occurred, TCR associations were difficult to assign to individual alleles. According to a later analysis, TCR association rates differed among HLA loci, with DRB1 alleles showing the most associated TCRs and HLA-C alleles showing the fewest. The only immune exposure information available for the cohort was CMV serostatus.

The receptor comes from a man aged 40-49 years in good health and CMV-seronegative. Here the chain combines TRBV9 and TRBJ1-1; a tentative D call is TRBD1 (5 bases match). The sample consisted of PBMCs. The DNA reads TGTGCCAGCAGCGTCCAGTCATTAGGGGCCACTGAAGCTTTCTTT. It is translated as CASSVQSLGATEAFF. Beyond the CDR3, the reference TRBV9 and TRBJ1-1 genes provide the residues; the full variable domain reads: DSGVTQTPKHLITATGQRVTLRCSPRSGDLSVYWYQQSLDQGLQFLIQYYNGEERAKGNILERFSAQQFPDLHSELNLSSLELGDSALYFCASSVQSLGATEAFFGQGTRLTVV.